This TCR beta chain was captured in a study of T-cell memory formation after mild COVID-19. Overall study findings and caveats: Within pre-infection memory, some responding clones were found, suggesting cross-reactive memory joined. Clones contracting across day 15 to 85 had a balanced CD4/CD8 profile; later expanding clones leaned CD4+.

To note about this clonotype: As yet, its antigen is unknown.

TCR alpha and TCR beta cDNA libraries with sample barcodes and UMIs came from 5'RACE using constant-segment primers. TCRdb reprocessed the 5' RACE reads via MiXCR and lists one record per CDR3 protein. The top ten clones hold over 20% of a sample with just under 350,000 distinct CDR3 sequences, 10% to 15% of them seen once. Sequencing was performed on PBMCs or a T cell subset sorted from them (not recorded which). The receptor comes from a young man who had mild COVID-19 (a few samples of this study predate the infection). Cell type and time point are not known.

The CDR3 reads CATSVGLNYGYTF. Written as DNA, the CDR3 is TGTGCCACCAGTGTGGGGCTCAACTATGGCTACACCTTC. This chain links TRBV24-1 with TRBJ1-2; tentatively, D is TRBD1 (5 bases). Trimming took off 5 bases at V and 2 bases at J, with 8 bases between the two ends. There are 13 residues in the CDR3. Germline CDR1 is KGHDR and CDR2 is SFDVKD.